The 24 T cell receptor beta chains given below trace back to one sample, sequenced in a study of cytomegalovirus exposure and HLA in healthy donors. The PCR had 60 Vbeta and 13 Jbeta primers. The table came from immunoSEQ multiplex PCR; TCRdb's copy has only in-frame clones and leaves some out. The sample consists of around 100,000 clones, 79% of them appearing once. The sequencing sample was made of PBMCs. These receptors all come from a man aged 45-65 years in good health and CMV-seropositive.

The chain couples TRBV6-5 to TRBJ2-3; D may be TRBD2 (5 bases). This CDR3 region has 14 residues. The V and J ends lost 7 bases and 4 bases respectively, with 15 bases between them. The germline CDR1 and CDR2 sequences are MNHEY and SVGAGI. The CDR3 sequence: CASKTEGRADTQYF. The CDR3 nucleotides read TGTGCCAGCAAGACTGAAGGGCGGGCAGATACGCAGTATTTT.

The chain is built from TRBV11-3 and TRBJ2-5; 12 nucleotides match TRBD1. There are 15 residues in the CDR3. V gave up 3 bases and J gave up 3 bases; unmatched junction bases: 2. Germline V gene lookup returns CDR1 SGHNT and CDR2 YENEEA. CDR3 DNA: TGTGCCAGCAGCTTGGGGACAGGGGGCGAAGAGACCCAGTACTTC. Protein product: CASSLGTGGEETQYF.

The V call is TRBV5-1, the J call TRBJ2-7; 9 bases line up with TRBD2. The CDR3 is 16 amino acids. With V trimmed by 4 bases and J by 5 bases, 13 bases remained unmatched. Germline loops: CDR1 SGHRS, CDR2 YFSETQ. CDR3 in amino acids: CASSPLGAGGPDEQYF. Written as DNA, the CDR3 is TGCGCCAGCAGCCCTCTCGGGGCGGGAGGGCCCGACGAGCAGTACTTC.

The chain has TRBV28 and TRBJ1-5, with 7 bases matching TRBD1. Germline loops: CDR1 MDHEN, CDR2 SYDVKM. V dropped 6 bases and J dropped 7; count of bases not matched to a gene: 9. The CDR3 contains 14 residues. For the CDR3, the DNA is TGTGCCAGCAGGGTAGGGGGCGGCAGACAGCCCCAGCATTTT. The encoded protein is CASRVGGGRQPQHF.

This chain links TRBV6-1 with TRBJ1-4, with TRBD1 matching 8 bases. CDR3 length: 15 residues. Germline-derived CDR1 and CDR2 are MNHNS and SASEGT. J gave up 8 bases and V 2 bases, and 7 bases lay outside the gene matches. The chain's CDR3 is CASSEQDREKEKLFF. The CDR3, as DNA: TGTGCCAGCAGTGAACAGGACAGGGAAAAGGAAAAACTGTTTTTT.

This chain connects TRBV27 to TRBJ2-7, with TRBD2 matching over 10 bases. V lost 3 bases to trimming and J lost 7 bases; unmatched junction nucleotides: 6. In germline, CDR1 is MNHEY, CDR2 SMNVEV (reference sequence). This CDR3 has 14 residues. As DNA, the CDR3 is TGTGCCAGCAGTTTGAGCGGGAGGGGGTTTGAGCAGTACTTC. Protein: CASSLSGRGFEQYF.

The J gene is TRBJ2-2, the V gene TRBV6-1, with 14 positions matching TRBD2. Per the germline V gene, CDR1 is MNHNS and CDR2 is SASEGT. The J segment lost 5 bases and the V segment lost 4 bases, leaving 3 bases of the junction unmatched. The CDR3 extends over 16 amino acids. CDR3 sequence reads: CASSGGLAGETGELFF. In DNA, the CDR3 is TGTGCCAGCAGTGGGGGACTAGCGGGAGAAACCGGGGAGCTGTTTTTT.

The V and J genes are TRBV28 and TRBJ1-6, with a possible D match to TRBD1 (5 bases). Per the germline V gene, CDR1 is MDHEN and CDR2 is SYDVKM. This CDR3 is built from 13 residues. Trimming removed 6 bases at V and 10 bases at J, with 13 bases between. In nucleotides, the CDR3 is TGTGCCAGCAGGAGGGACGGAGGGTCACCCCTCCACTTT. Translating gives CASRRDGGSPLHF.

This clone was counted only a few times. The chain has TRBV19 and TRBJ2-1; D is perhaps TRBD1 (5 bases). V was clipped by 4 bases and J by 0 bases, with 13 bases between them. Germline V gene data show CDR1 as LNHDA and CDR2 as SQIVND (reference sequence). The CDR3 covers 16 residues. The CDR3 DNA reads as TGTGCCAGTAGTACCGAGCAGGGCTCCTCCTACAATGAGCAGTTCTTC. As protein: CASSTEQGSSYNEQFF.

The rearrangement links TRBV10-3 to TRBJ1-3, with D possibly being TRBD1 (5 bases). V gave up 10 bases and J gave up 3 bases, with 10 bases separating them. Germline V gives CDR1 ENHRY, CDR2 SYGVKD. The CDR3 runs to 12 residues. The CDR3 DNA is TGTGCCAGTACAGGCCATGGAAACACCATATATTTT. It encodes CASTGHGNTIYF.

This chain connects TRBV28 to TRBJ1-5, with a possible D match to TRBD1 (5 bases). Germline CDR1 is MDHEN and CDR2 is SYDVKM. Trimming pared 7 bases from V and 9 bases from J, leaving 22 bases between. The CDR3 has 15 amino acids. DNA for the CDR3: TGTGCCAGCAAACAAGGGCGGGGCTCGGGGCCGCCCCAGCATTTT. Translation: CASKQGRGSGPPQHF.

The chain combines TRBV6-1 with TRBJ1-1, with 9 bases fitting TRBD1. This CDR3 region has 14 residues. In germline, CDR1 is MNHNS, CDR2 SASEGT. With V trimmed by 10 bases and J by 5 bases, 11 bases remained unmatched. The CDR3 loop reads CATYRDRVMTEAFF. The CDR3 nucleotides read TGTGCCACCTACCGGGACAGGGTGATGACTGAAGCTTTCTTT.

The chain is built from TRBV6-1 and TRBJ1-5, with 9 bases lining up with TRBD1. Germline values: CDR1 MNHNS, CDR2 SASEGT. Germline trimming cut 5 bases from V and 8 bases from J; bases unmatched to any gene: 4. The CDR3 length is 13 residues. This CDR3 is CASSNRGREPQHF. DNA of the CDR3: TGTGCCAGCAGTAACAGGGGGCGGGAGCCCCAGCATTTT.

CDR3 DNA: TGTGCCAGCAGCACACTAGCGGGAGGGCCCTATGAGCAGTTCTTC. This sequence encodes CASSTLAGGPYEQFF. The V call is TRBV7-3, the J call TRBJ2-1; 13 positions agree with TRBD2. V gave up 5 bases and J gave up 8 bases; unmatched junction bases: 6. The germline CDR1 and CDR2 sequences are SGHTA and FQGTGA. CDR3 length: 15 amino acids.

This rearrangement joins TRBV6-5 to TRBJ1-2; a possible D gene is TRBD1 (6 bases). Germline V gives CDR1 MNHEY, CDR2 SVGAGI. Trimming pared 8 bases from V and 7 bases from J, leaving 20 bases between. CDR3 length: 14 amino acids. CDR3 region: CASARGAGEVGYTF. The CDR3 bases are TGTGCCAGCGCCCGGGGGGCAGGGGAGGTTGGCTACACCTTC.

The V gene is TRBV28, the J gene TRBJ1-6, with TRBD1 matching over 8 bases. The CDR3 extends over 15 amino acids. The germline V gene encodes CDR1 MDHEN and CDR2 SYDVKM. Losses at the gene ends were 5 bases for V and 9 bases for J; bases not matched to a gene: 9. The CDR3 DNA sequence: TGTGCCAGCAGTCCGCCCCGAGGGACAGGTTCACCCCTCCACTTT. Translating it yields CASSPPRGTGSPLHF.

The chain combines TRBV9 with TRBJ1-1; TRBD1 is a possible D gene (6 bases). The CDR3 has 15 residues. Germline values: CDR1 SGDLS, CDR2 YYNGEE. The V end was cut by 3 bases, the J end by 4 bases, with 16 bases between. The CDR3 loop reads CASSEGGAQGTEAFF. CDR3 DNA sequence: TGTGCCAGCAGCGAGGGGGGGGCGCAGGGCACTGAAGCTTTCTTT.

The chain is built from TRBV19 and TRBJ1-2; D unresolved. The CDR3 has 14 residues. V lost 7 bases and J lost 0, with 12 bases in between. Germline assignment: CDR1 LNHDA and CDR2 SQIVND (reference sequence). CDR3 DNA: TGTGCCAGTAATTTCAGTGGGCCTAACTATGGCTACACCTTC. Translating gives CASNFSGPNYGYTF.

This chain links TRBV7-9 with TRBJ2-4; TRBD2 might be the D (5 bases). CDR3 length equals 15 residues. Trimming stripped 5 bases from V and 0 bases from J, with 11 bases between. CDR1 SEHNR and CDR2 FQNEAQ come from the germline V gene (reference sequence). The CDR3 here is CASSPPGIAKNIQYF. DNA for the CDR3: TGTGCCAGCAGCCCACCGGGGATAGCCAAAAACATTCAGTACTTC. Based on the CDR3 plus reference TRBV7-9 and TRBJ2-4, the full variable domain is DTGVSQNPRHKITKRGQNVTFRCDPISEHNRLYWYRQTLGQGPEFLTYFQNEAQLEKSRLLSDRFSAERPKGSFSTLEIQRTEQGDSAMYLCASSPPGIAKNIQYFGAGTRLSVL.

The chain has TRBV15 and TRBJ2-1; possible D gene TRBD1, 6 bases. This CDR3 spans 16 amino acids. Germline V CDR1 and CDR2: LNHNV, YYDKDF (reference sequence). V lost 1 base, J lost 7 bases, and 17 bases lay in between. The CDR3 region is CATSRVGARSRNEQFF. CDR3 sequence (DNA): TGTGCCACCAGCAGAGTGGGGGCTCGGAGCAGGAATGAGCAGTTCTTC. Combining the CDR3 with reference TRBV15 and TRBJ2-1 gives the whole variable domain DAMVIQNPRYQVTQFGKPVTLSCSQTLNHNVMYWYQQKSSQAPKLLFHYYDKDFNNEADTPDNFQSRRPNTSFCFLDIRSPGLGDTAMYLCATSRVGARSRNEQFFGPGTRLTVL.

This clone came up a few times. The chain carries TRBV7-8 and TRBJ2-2; D gene unclear. Trimming shortened V by 1 base and J by 4 bases, and 10 bases separated the two germline ends. The CDR3 loop spans 15 amino acids. Per the germline V gene, CDR1 is SGHVS and CDR2 is FQNEAQ. The CDR3 region has the DNA TGTGCCAGCAGCTTAGAGTCTAGTCTCACCGGGGAGCTGTTTTTT. The encoded protein is CASSLESSLTGELFF.

The chain joins TRBV28 to TRBJ1-5; TRBD1 matches 9 bases. The V gene end was trimmed by 4 bases and the J gene end by 2 bases; junction bases not matched to a gene: 6. Germline loops: CDR1 MDHEN, CDR2 SYDVKM. The CDR3 extends over 16 amino acids. Here the CDR3 reads CASSSLQGAGNQPQHF. In nucleotides, the CDR3 is TGTGCCAGCAGTTCCTTACAGGGGGCCGGCAATCAGCCCCAGCATTTT. Based on the CDR3 plus reference TRBV28 and TRBJ1-5, the full variable domain is DVKVTQSSRYLVKRTGEKVFLECVQDMDHENMFWYRQDPGLGLRLIYFSYDVKMKEKGDIPEGYSVSREKKERFSLILESASTNQTSMYLCASSSLQGAGNQPQHFGDGTRLSIL.

This rearrangement joins TRBV4-2 to TRBJ2-7; 12 positions match TRBD2. This CDR3 has 16 amino acids. The germline V gene encodes CDR1 LGHNA and CDR2 YNFKEQ. V lost 1 base, J lost 5 bases, and 6 bases stayed unmatched. CDR3 residues: CASSQATASGRDEQYF. CDR3 coding DNA: TGTGCCAGCAGCCAAGCAACGGCTAGCGGGAGGGACGAGCAGTACTTC.

CDR3 DNA: TGTGCCAGCAGTCGACTAGCGGGAGACAATGAGCAGTTCTTC. Translated: CASSRLAGDNEQFF. The chain joins TRBV6-5 to TRBJ2-1, with 12 bases identical to TRBD2. Per germline, CDR1 MNHEY and CDR2 SVGAGI. The CDR3 runs to 14 residues. The trim removed 5 bases at V and 5 bases at J, leaving 1 base unmatched.